This paragraph reports one T cell receptor (beta chain). What it binds is unknown. Germline V gene sequence: CDR1 MGHRA, CDR2 YSYEKL. V lost 0 bases and J lost 9; bases outside the gene matches: 5. There are 15 residues in the CDR3. Here immunoSEQ multiplex PCR was the method, and the copy in TCRdb shows in-frame clones only, minus some. The table records around 140,000 clones, 91% of them present only once. The data were taken from a study of T cell responses to AZD1222 COVID-19 vaccine. Study outcomes and limitations: Recipients of two AZD1222 doses showed rising Spike-specific TCR breadth and depth. White British people made up most donors, females outnumbered males, and clonal diversity was possibly underestimated. Among spike-specific TCRs, nearly half reportedly target unmutated variant regions. Repertoires were obtained solely post-peak T cell response.

The chain couples TRBV4-1 to TRBJ2-1; TRBD2 agrees at 10 bases. This sequence was found in an adult who received the AZD1222 COVID-19 vaccine. Sequencing was performed on peripheral blood, taken 28 days after the second AZD1222 dose. The CDR3 protein is CASSQEAGGQSEQFF. The CDR3 nucleotides read TGCGCCAGCAGCCAAGAAGCGGGGGGGCAGAGTGAGCAGTTCTTC.